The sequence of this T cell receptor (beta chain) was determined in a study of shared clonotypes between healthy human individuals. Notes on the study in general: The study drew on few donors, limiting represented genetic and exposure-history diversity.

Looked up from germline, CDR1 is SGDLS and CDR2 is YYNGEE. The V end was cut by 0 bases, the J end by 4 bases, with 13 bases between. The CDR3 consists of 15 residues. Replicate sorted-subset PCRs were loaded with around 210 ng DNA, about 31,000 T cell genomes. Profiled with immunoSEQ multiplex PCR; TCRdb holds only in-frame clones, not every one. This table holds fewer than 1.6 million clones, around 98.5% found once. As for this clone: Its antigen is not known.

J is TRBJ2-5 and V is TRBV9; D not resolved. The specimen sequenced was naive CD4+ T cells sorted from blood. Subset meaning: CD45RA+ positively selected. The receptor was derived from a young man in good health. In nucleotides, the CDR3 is TGTGCCAGCAGCGTAGAAAAGTCGACGGCAGAGACCCAGTACTTC. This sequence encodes CASSVEKSTAETQYF. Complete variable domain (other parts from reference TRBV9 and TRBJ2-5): DSGVTQTPKHLITATGQRVTLRCSPRSGDLSVYWYQQSLDQGLQFLIQYYNGEERAKGNILERFSAQQFPDLHSELNLSSLELGDSALYFCASSVEKSTAETQYFGPGTRLLVL.